This T cell receptor beta chain was obtained from a study of T cell clonotyping in hematopoietic cell transplantation. The germline V and J ends were trimmed by 5 bases and 8 bases, with 10 bases remaining between them. The CDR3 spans 12 residues. The germline gives CDR1 PRHDT, CDR2 FYEKMQ (reference sequence). The assay was immunoSEQ multiplex PCR, and TCRdb's table has in-frame clones only and misses some. Of approximately 41,000 clones in the sample, 85% are singletons; the top ten hold about 2.6%. Documented time point: recipient sample about 28 days before transplant, after cytoreduction. The source was peripheral blood mononuclear cells, collected before stem cell transplant. The source is a man between 60 and 75 years old with acute myeloid leukemia. Some clones in this sample may be carry-over from other donors' samples. The chain is built from TRBV13 and TRBJ2-1; D call uncertain. This CDR3 is CASSPPLDEQFF. The CDR3 DNA reads TGTGCCAGCAGCCCCCCACTCGATGAGCAGTTCTTC. Variable domain in full (rest from reference TRBV13 and TRBJ2-1): AAGVIQSPRHLIKEKRETATLKCYPIPRHDTVYWYQQGPGQDPQFLISFYEKMQSDKGSIPDRFSAQQFSDYHSELNMSSLELGDSALYFCASSPPLDEQFFGPGTRLTVL.